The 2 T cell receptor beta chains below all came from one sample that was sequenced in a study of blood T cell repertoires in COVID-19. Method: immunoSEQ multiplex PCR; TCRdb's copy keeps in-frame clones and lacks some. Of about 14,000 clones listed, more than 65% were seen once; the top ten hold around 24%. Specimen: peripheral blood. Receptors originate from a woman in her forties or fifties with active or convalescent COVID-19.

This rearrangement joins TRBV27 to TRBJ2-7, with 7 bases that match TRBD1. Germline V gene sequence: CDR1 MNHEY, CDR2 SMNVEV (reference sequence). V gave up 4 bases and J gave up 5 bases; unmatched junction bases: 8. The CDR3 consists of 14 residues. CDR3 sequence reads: CASSSRQGMDEQYF. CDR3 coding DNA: TGTGCCAGCAGTTCCAGACAGGGTATGGACGAGCAGTACTTC.

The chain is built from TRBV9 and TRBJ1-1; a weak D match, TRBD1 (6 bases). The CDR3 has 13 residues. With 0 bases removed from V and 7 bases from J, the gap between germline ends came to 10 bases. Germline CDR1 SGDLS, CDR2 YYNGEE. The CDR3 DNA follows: TGTGCCAGCAGCGTAGCGACAGGAAATGAAGCTTTCTTT. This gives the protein CASSVATGNEAFF.